This T cell receptor (beta chain) appears in the sequencing data of a study of blood T cell repertoires in COVID-19. Study as a whole: Some COVID-19 samples were acute and others convalescent; all came from the United States, Italy and Spain. From T cells, B-cell-depleted T cells, or PBMCs came the material, which was cDNA or gDNA.

Authors' analysis steps: Estimation of nucleated cell counts relied on the amplification of reference gene primers. The repertoire was sequenced with immunoSEQ multiplex PCR; TCRdb's copy has only in-frame clones and lacks some. For V, J and clone size, that table is used; D and trimming come from the DNA. The table lists roughly 300,000 clones, about four fifths of them singletons. Sequenced sample: peripheral blood. This sequence was found in a woman aged 45-65 years with acute or convalescent COVID-19.

CDR3 amino acids: CASSPGDGSGYTF. DNA for the CDR3: TGTGCCAGCTCACCAGGTGATGGGAGTGGCTACACCTTC. J is TRBJ1-2 and V is TRBV18; D remains ambiguous. This CDR3 has 13 residues. V was pared by 2 bases and J by 7 bases, with 11 bases between. Germline V gene data show CDR1 as KGHSH and CDR2 as LQKENI.